Described below is a single TCR beta chain sequence and its context. V trimming: 7 bases; J trimming: 7 bases; junction bases outside the gene matches: 6. The germline V gene has CDR1 DFQATT and CDR2 SNEGSKA (reference sequence). This CDR3 region has 11 residues. As processed by the authors: For nucleated cells, counts were estimated from reference gene primer amplification. Sequenced by immunoSEQ multiplex PCR; TCRdb stores in-frame clones only, minus some. That table is the source of V, J and clone size, and D and trimming were worked out from the DNA. This table holds 130,000 to 150,000 clones, roughly 84% found once. The entry originates in a study of blood T cell repertoires in COVID-19. Study details: The United States, Italy and Spain provided the acute and convalescent COVID-19 samples. From T cells, B-cell-depleted T cells, or PBMCs came the material, which was cDNA or gDNA.

This sequence originates from a human donor in a cohort sampled during active COVID-19. The chain couples TRBV20-1 to TRBJ1-2, with 7 bases matching TRBD1. Sample: peripheral blood. The CDR3 region has the DNA TGCAGTGTTCCCCAGGGGGTTGGCTACACCTTC. It encodes CSVPQGVGYTF.